This T cell receptor beta chain was sequenced for a study of blood T cell repertoires in COVID-19. About the study: Both acute and convalescent COVID-19 samples were obtained from the United States, Italy and Spain. Sources were T cells, B-cell-depleted T cells, or PBMCs; the material itself was cDNA or gDNA.

In the original analysis: Amplifying reference gene primers gave estimates of nucleated cell counts. Generated by immunoSEQ multiplex PCR, the TCRdb table keeps only in-frame clones and is missing some. V and J calls and clone size come straight from that table; D and trimming were deduced from the DNA. The data show about 9,000 clones, with approximately 83% seen just once and 6.5% to 9% held by the top ten. A single count supports this clone. Germline V gene lookup returns CDR1 LGHNA and CDR2 YNFKEQ. This CDR3 is 15 amino acids long. V lost 4 bases to trimming and J lost 0 bases; unmatched junction nucleotides: 2.

The sequenced sample was peripheral blood. This chain uses TRBV4-2 with TRBJ1-3, with TRBD1 identical over 8 bases. The source is a human donor in a cohort sampled during active COVID-19. The CDR3 reads CASSPGQGSGNTIYF. In DNA form, the CDR3 reads TGTGCCAGCAGCCCCGGACAGGGCTCTGGAAACACCATATATTTT.